This entry features one T cell receptor beta chain sequence. Trimming left V 5 bases short and J 0 bases short, with 11 bases between. Germline values: CDR1 MNHEY, CDR2 SMNVEV (reference sequence). The CDR3 runs 15 residues. The sample originates from a study of high-grade serous ovarian cancer treatment subgroups. Produced via immunoSEQ multiplex PCR; TCRdb's table is partial and in-frame only. The sample has some 10,000 clones; less than 80% are singletons. Tumor samples were obtained before definitive surgery or chemotherapy. The sequenced material came from tumor tissue. The gene calls are TRBV27 and TRBJ2-1; D not certain. The clonotype was recovered from a human donor with high-grade serous ovarian cancer. CDR3 residues: CASSPNPSSYNEQFF. CDR3 nucleotide sequence: TGTGCCAGCAGTCCGAACCCTAGCTCCTACAATGAGCAGTTCTTC.